This TCR beta chain was retrieved from a study of beta chain features in type 1 diabetes (dated by TCRdb to 2016 to 2019). Some background on the complete study: No differences in mean age, gender distribution, total cell number or subset yield were found between patients and healthy donors. A total of 85 million to 110 million sorted cells were examined across all samples, and RNA yield correlated strongly with the number of cells per subset. In the study, recently diagnosed type 1 diabetes patients and matched healthy donors were compared on the TCRB repertoires of their sorted circulating CD4+ T cell subsets. Whereas all 28 donors provided naive and central memory subsets, regulatory and stem cell-like memory subsets were isolated from just 8 patients and roughly 8 healthy donors. The investigation overall reported the following: Fewer insertions and more nucleotide deletions at VDJ recombination sites were observed in patients with type 1 diabetes, implying thymic rearrangement abnormalities. HLA sub-analyses involved small numbers of individuals, so any influence of HLA type on TCRB rearrangement remained unresolved. Naive, central memory and regulatory TCRB repertoires appeared to be more alike among patients than among healthy donors. A moderate but significant shortening of TCRB CDR3 length was observed in type 1 diabetes patients in all four CD4+ subsets. Because cDNA was sequenced instead of genomic DNA, highly expressing activated cells could be over-represented, though the groups showed no difference in activation or CD3 levels. PCR may preferentially amplify shorter templates, but because patient and control samples were amplified and corrected together, any resulting skew would affect both groups equally.

Note on this clone: The antigen it recognizes is unknown. No base-level quality is on record; no much larger clone is a single base apart.

Each donor gave one peripheral blood draw, averaging approximately 120 mL, which was collected into heparinised tubes. A BD FACSAria II and a panel including CD45RO, CCR7, CD25, CD127, CD95 and CD27 were used to sort naive, central memory, regulatory and stem cell-like memory CD4+ T cells. Purity was above 98% for every sorted population. PBMCs were isolated right away by Lymphoprep density gradient centrifugation and were stained directly, without culture. Samples were stained and sorted in pairs, with one healthy donor and one patient per experiment, so that batch effects were minimized. The High Capacity cDNA Reverse Transcription Kit was used to reverse transcribe all of the isolated RNA, meaning that expressed TCRB transcripts were what got sequenced. Deep immunoSEQ sequencing was performed on naive, central memory and regulatory T cell samples, with an average of around 3.4 million total reads per sample. After sorted cells were lysed in RLT buffer, RNA was extracted with DNase-treated RNeasy Micro or Mini kits, with the choice depending on cell number. To prevent cross-contamination, each cell subset was processed individually, whereas patient and healthy donor samples were processed jointly. The immunoSEQ multiplex PCR was used to amplify TCRB sequences from cDNA, generating 87-bp fragments that spanned the CDR3 region. The amplicons were sequenced using the Illumina HiSeq platform. Per the authors' processing: PCR bias was computationally corrected using synthetic template baselines, reads within Hamming distance 2 were collapsed, and singletons that could not be merged were discarded. By aligning reads against IMGT, V, D and J genes, CDR3 length, and insertions or deletions at six rearrangement sites were assigned. Within each subset, clonotype counts were normalized to sorted cell number, and only after that were true diversity and Gini coefficients computed with the tcR R package. Repertoire sharing was quantified using the overlap coefficient calculated on TCRB nucleotide sequences. Out-of-frame TCRB sequences from naive cells were analyzed as a proxy for the pre-selection repertoire. Held by TCRdb, this immuneACCESS table contains in-frame sequences only and omits some clones. Under half of the omission traces to an unresolved V gene where checked; the cause of the rest is unknown. The V and J calls and clone size are taken from that table; D and trimming were inferred from the DNA. A total of hundreds of thousands of clones appear in this sample, approximately 14% of them only once. Under 0.02% of the sample goes to the ten largest clones.

The receptor was isolated from a man aged 25-40 years with type 1 diabetes. The sequencing input was naive CD4+ T cells from blood. The cell subset or site label here, explained by the study, means: true naive CD4+ T cells.

The nucleotide sequence is TGTGCCAGCTCACCCTTGGACAGCGATGAGCAGTTCTTC. This codes for CASSPLDSDEQFF. The V gene is TRBV18 and the J gene is TRBJ2-1; the D gene is possibly TRBD1, with 6 bases matching. From cysteine to phenylalanine, the CDR3 is 13 amino acids long. The kept DNA is CDR3 alone, 39 bases in frame from the first base. At the junction V is shortened by 3 bases and J by 8 bases, with 11 bases in between. CDR1 and CDR2, looked up from the germline V gene, are KGHSH and LQKENI. The variable domain in full, with residues beyond the CDR3 obtained from the reference TRBV18 and TRBJ2-1 genes, is NAGVMQNPRHLVRRRGQEARLRCSPMKGHSHVYWYRQLPEEGLKFMVYLQKENIIDESGMPKERFSAEFPKEGPSILRIQQVVRGDSAAYFCASSPLDSDEQFFGPGTRLTVL.